This T cell receptor (beta chain) is from a study of shared clonotypes between healthy human individuals. Notes on this clone: What it binds is not known.

Measured with immunoSEQ multiplex PCR; TCRdb has only the in-frame clones, and not every one. The sample lists 2 million to 2.5 million clones; 92% were seen once. Germline CDR1 and CDR2: LNHDA and SQIVND (reference sequence). The V and J ends lost 3 bases and 7 bases respectively, with 12 bases between them. This CDR3 has 13 residues. Study-wide results and caveats: For sorted subsets, rarefaction showed incomplete sequencing despite large depth.

The source material was naive CD4+ T cells from PBMCs. Noted subset: CD45RA+ positively selected. This receptor was obtained from a man aged 18-30 years in good health. Some clones in this sample may be carry-over from other donors' samples. The V call is TRBV19, the J call TRBJ1-1; no clear D gene. This chain's CDR3 is CASSIRGQNEAFF. The CDR3 bases are TGTGCCAGTAGTATTCGAGGGCAGAATGAAGCTTTCTTT.